A selection of T cell receptor beta chains follows, all from one sample in a study of cytomegalovirus exposure and HLA in healthy donors. Measured with immunoSEQ multiplex PCR; TCRdb has only the in-frame clones, and not every one. Found here are approximately 140,000 clones, roughly four fifths of them singletons; the top ten hold less than 6.5%. What was sequenced was PBMCs. These receptors were collected from a woman aged 40 to 50 in good health and CMV-seropositive. Both conserved end residues are part of each CDR3. D genes are given only for firm matches. Size tells how often a clone was seen (once, few, many) or the class of an expanded clone, and some rows leave it out.

j_call clone_size d_call v_call cdr3_aa cdr3_nt
TRBJ2-1 NA NA TRBV19 CASSMWASESYNEQFF TGTGCCAGTAGTATGTGGGCTAGCGAATCCTACAATGAGCAGTTCTTC
TRBJ2-2 NA NA TRBV11-3 CASSFARNTGELFF TGTGCCAGCAGCTTCGCTAGGAACACCGGGGAGCTGTTTTTT
TRBJ1-2 once NA TRBV27 CASSPVPAWGPEGGYTF TGTGCCAGCAGTCCTGTACCCGCCTGGGGACCGGAGGGTGGCTACACCTTC
TRBJ2-1 NA TRBD2 TRBV18 CASSPRGSGGYNEQFF TGTGCCAGCTCACCACGGGGTAGCGGGGGGTACAATGAGCAGTTCTTC
TRBJ1-1 NA NA TRBV25-1 CASSPEVGVGTEAFF TGTGCCAGCAGTCCAGAAGTAGGGGTGGGCACTGAAGCTTTCTTT
TRBJ1-1 NA TRBD1 TRBV9 CASSVGGQGDTEAFF TGTGCCAGCAGCGTAGGGGGTCAGGGGGACACTGAAGCTTTCTTT
TRBJ1-2 NA TRBD1 TRBV28 CASSQGGADYGYTF TGTGCCAGCAGTCAAGGGGGCGCGGACTATGGCTACACCTTC
TRBJ1-4 NA NA TRBV30 CARSFQGPRLNNEKLFF TGTGCCCGGAGCTTTCAGGGGCCGCGATTAAATAATGAAAAACTGTTTTTT
TRBJ1-3 NA NA TRBV30 CAWSAQGRAENTIYF TGTGCCTGGAGTGCACAGGGAAGAGCGGAGAACACCATATATTTT
TRBJ2-7 NA NA TRBV21-1 CASSKRQGAARTDVYEQYF TGTGCCAGCAGCAAAAGGCAGGGGGCAGCACGAACCGATGTCTACGAGCAGTACTTC
TRBJ2-7 NA NA TRBV9 CASSVGTLTRTIPDEQYF TGTGCCAGCAGCGTAGGGACCTTGACTAGAACAATTCCCGACGAGCAGTACTTC
TRBJ1-1 NA TRBD1 TRBV5-1 CASSTGTGVWAEAFF TGCGCCAGCAGCACCGGGACAGGTGTTTGGGCTGAAGCTTTCTTT
TRBJ2-1 once TRBD2 TRBV13 CASSPSGGAPLAGGSYNEQFF TGTGCCAGCAGCCCAAGCGGGGGGGCACCTTTAGCGGGAGGGTCCTACAATGAGCAGTTCTTC
TRBJ2-1 once NA TRBV7-8 CASSLQNNEQFF TGTGCCAGCAGCTTGCAGAACAATGAGCAGTTCTTC
TRBJ2-7 NA TRBD2 TRBV28 CASSLSWDEMIAGTIRYEQYF TGTGCCAGCAGTTTATCTTGGGATGAGATGATAGCGGGAACCATCCGATACGAGCAGTACTTC
TRBJ1-4 NA TRBD1 TRBV12-5 CASGSNRRDRRSEKLFF TGTGCTAGTGGTTCGAACCGCCGGGACAGGAGGAGTGAAAAACTGTTTTTT
TRBJ1-4 NA NA TRBV4-2 CASSQDRNFGGSNEKLFF TGTGCCAGCAGCCAAGATCGTAATTTTGGAGGGTCTAATGAAAAACTGTTTTTT